This T cell receptor beta chain was recovered during a study of blood T cell repertoires in COVID-19. CDR3 length: 15 residues. Trimming pared 0 bases from V and 2 bases from J, leaving 9 bases between. Germline CDR1 is SGDLS and CDR2 is YYNGEE. Here immunoSEQ multiplex PCR was the method, and the copy in TCRdb shows in-frame clones only, minus some. The data hold 55,000 to 75,000 clones, with 80% to 85% observed a single time. The rearrangement uses TRBV9 and TRBJ2-1; D uncertain. This sequence originates from a man of 80 years or more with COVID-19, enrolled during active disease. Material: peripheral blood. CDR3: CASSVELSTYNEQFF. The CDR3 region has the DNA TGTGCCAGCAGCGTAGAGCTGAGTACCTACAATGAGCAGTTCTTC.